Listed below are T cell receptor beta chains from one sample, sequenced in a study of blood T cell repertoires in COVID-19. This table comes from immunoSEQ multiplex PCR, and its TCRdb copy is limited to in-frame clones, with some not included. The repertoire includes 150,000 to 200,000 clones, around nine tenths of them detected once, and about 2.5% sits in the top ten. The sequencing input was peripheral blood. The receptors come from a woman aged 80 or over with COVID-19, enrolled during active disease. Each CDR3 is given with its conserved first and last residue. A D gene is named only where the DNA matches it firmly. Clone size is not always given. Where it is, it says once, few, many or a class for expanded clones.

TRBJ2-7 TRBV6-5 . . TGTGCCAGCAGTTACCGACAGGATATACGAAGGCAGTACTTC CASSYRQDIRRQYF
TRBJ2-5 TRBV5-5 . TRBD2 TGTGCCAGCAGCGTAGGACTAGCGGGAGGACAAGAGACCCAGTACTTC CASSVGLAGGQETQYF
TRBJ1-2 TRBV7-2 . . TGTGCCAGCAGCTTAGTAGAGGGTAACTATGGCTACACCTTC CASSLVEGNYGYTF
TRBJ1-3 TRBV6-5 . . TGTGCCAGCAGTCCCCGAGGGGGAAACACCATATATTTT CASSPRGGNTIYF
TRBJ1-2 TRBV5-1 . TRBD1 TGCGCCAGCAGGGCCGGGACAGGGTTTGGCTACACCTTC CASRAGTGFGYTF
TRBJ2-1 TRBV5-1 . . TGCGCCAGCAGCTTGGAACCCGATCGCGCTGAGCAGTTCTTC CASSLEPDRAEQFF
TRBJ1-3 TRBV7-2 . . TGTGCCAGCAGCTTATCGGGCTCAGGGGCTGGAAACACCATATATTTT CASSLSGSGAGNTIYF
TRBJ1-5 TRBV19 . . TGTGCCAGTAGTGCCCAGGCCCCTAGGAGGGACAATCAGCCCCAGCATTTT CASSAQAPRRDNQPQHF
TRBJ1-6 TRBV7-9 few . TGTGCCAGCAGCTCCTTTAGCGGACTGGGTTCACCCCTCCACTTT CASSSFSGLGSPLHF
TRBJ2-7 TRBV5-1 . . TGCGCCAGCAGGGGGGACACAACCTACGAGCAGTACTTC CASRGDTTYEQYF
TRBJ2-7 TRBV5-6 . TRBD1 TGTGCCAGCAGCTTGGGCAGGGGGTTTAACGAGCAGTACTTC CASSLGRGFNEQYF
TRBJ1-1 TRBV5-4 . . TGTGCCAGCGGTACGGGGTTGGGTGCTTTCTTT CASGTGLGAFF
TRBJ2-7 TRBV28 . TRBD2 TGTGCCAGCAGTAAAACGGGACTAGCGGGAGGGTACGAGCAGTACTTC CASSKTGLAGGYEQYF
TRBJ2-7 TRBV4-2 . TRBD2 TGTGCCAGCAGCCCCCGAGGGCTAGCGGGAAACTACGAGCAGTACTTC CASSPRGLAGNYEQYF